This T cell receptor (beta chain) was recovered during a study of OX40 agonist ivuxolimab in advanced cancers. On the study more broadly: Dose-escalation cases comprised hepatocellular carcinoma, melanoma, renal cell or head and neck cancer. Study findings and constraints: The study found among the lowest clonal expansion in partial responders at 0.1-3.0 mg/kg.

Of note for this clone: Its antigen remains unidentified.

Assay: immunoSEQ multiplex PCR; the TCRdb copy retains only in-frame clones and omits some. The sample has more than 20,000 clones; approximately 86% are singletons. The CDR3 has 15 residues. Germline CDR1 is MRHNA and CDR2 is SNTAGT. Trimming removed 3 bases from V and 8 bases from J; junction bases left unmatched: 7. The sequenced sample was CD4+ or CD8+ T cells sorted from blood, obtained in a trial of the OX40 agonist ivuxolimab. The chain couples TRBV6-4 to TRBJ2-1; 10 positions agree with TRBD2. The sequence came from an adult with an advanced solid tumor such as melanoma, head and neck, liver or kidney cancer. Here the CDR3 reads CASSEASGSRDEQFF. The CDR3, as DNA: TGTGCCAGCAGTGAGGCTAGCGGGAGTAGGGATGAGCAGTTCTTC.